Presented here are 5 T cell receptor beta chains from one specimen sequenced in a study of T-cell memory formation after mild COVID-19 listed by TCRdb under 2021. The method was 5' RACE. Sequenced using an Illumina NovaSeq 6000. Using fastp trimming at Q25 and MiXCR clonotype assembly, TCRdb reanalyzed the public sequencing data and kept in-frame beta chains. Every entry covers one CDR3 protein and lists the most common genes and DNA from its rows. A total of roughly 310,000 distinct CDR3 sequences appear in this sample, roughly 15% of them only once. The leading ten clones occupy roughly a fifth of the sample. Input material: PBMCs or a T cell subset sorted from them (not recorded which). Every receptor here comes from a young man who had mild COVID-19 (a few samples of this study predate the infection). The sample titles of this study are shuffled in the database, so cell type and time point are left out; the donor was told from shared clones.

This chain connects TRBV12-3 or TRBV12-4 to TRBJ1-5; D is uncertain. The CDR3 covers 14 residues. Between the trimmed V and J ends, which lost 4 bases and 3 bases, there was a span of 10 bases. Here the CDR3 reads CASSWMGYNQPQHF. The CDR3 DNA reads TGTGCCAGCAGTTGGATGGGGTACAATCAGCCCCAGCATTTT.

This clonotype came up a few times. The chain uses TRBV18 and TRBJ1-1; D not resolved. V was clipped by 6 bases and J by 1 base, with 9 bases between them. The CDR3 extends over 13 amino acids. Germline-derived CDR1 and CDR2 are KGHSH and LQKENI. The CDR3 is CASSRTQNTEAFF. For the CDR3, the DNA is TGTGCCAGCTCGCGGACCCAGAACACTGAAGCTTTCTTT. Full variable domain (outside the CDR3, taken from reference TRBV18 and TRBJ1-1): NAGVMQNPRHLVRRRGQEARLRCSPMKGHSHVYWYRQLPEEGLKFMVYLQKENIIDESGMPKERFSAEFPKEGPSILRIQQVVRGDSAAYFCASSRTQNTEAFFGQGTRLTVV.

This clonotype was seen only a few times. The V call is TRBV15, the J call TRBJ1-3; D is undetermined. The germline V gene has CDR1 LNHNV and CDR2 YYDKDF (reference sequence). This CDR3 contains 13 residues. Deletions cut 5 bases from V and 8 bases from J, with 13 bases between. The CDR3 here is CATSRSGPDTIYF. CDR3 nucleotides: TGTGCCACCAGCCGTAGCGGCCCTGACACCATATATTTT. The whole variable domain, remainder taken from reference TRBV15 and TRBJ1-3, is DAMVIQNPRYQVTQFGKPVTLSCSQTLNHNVMYWYQQKSSQAPKLLFHYYDKDFNNEADTPDNFQSRRPNTSFCFLDIRSPGLGDTAMYLCATSRSGPDTIYFGEGSWLTVV.

This clonotype was counted only a few times. This rearrangement joins TRBV6-2 or TRBV6-3 to TRBJ2-7; D is unresolved. Trimming took off 6 bases at V and 6 bases at J, with 9 bases between the two ends. CDR1 and CDR2 (germline): MNHEY, SVGEGT. This CDR3 has 11 amino acids. In DNA form, the CDR3 reads TGTGCCAGCAGGGGTTATGTCGAGCAGTACTTC. Translated: CASRGYVEQYF.

The chain is built from TRBV12-3 or TRBV12-4 and TRBJ2-1, with TRBD2 identical over 10 bases. V shed 5 bases and J 5 bases; nucleotides not matched to a gene: 6. The CDR3 has 15 residues. CDR3 bases: TGTGCCAGCAGTCCCTCTAGCGGGGGCCACAATGAGCAGTTCTTC. Its protein product is CASSPSSGGHNEQFF.